These 23 T cell receptor beta chains were all obtained from the same sample, sequenced in a study of OX40 agonist ivuxolimab in advanced cancers. The protocol was immunoSEQ multiplex PCR, while the TCRdb copy is restricted to in-frame clones and leaves out a portion. The repertoire includes 50,000 or so clones, 87% of them detected once, and around 15% sits in the top ten. This material consisted of CD4+ or CD8+ T cells sorted from blood, taken in a trial of the OX40 agonist ivuxolimab. These receptors all stem from an adult with an advanced solid tumor such as melanoma, head and neck, liver or kidney cancer.

This clone is medium-sized. The V call is TRBV18, the J call TRBJ1-2, with D uncertain. The V end was cut by 2 bases, the J end by 8 bases, with 12 bases between. The germline gives CDR1 KGHSH, CDR2 LQKENI. The CDR3 runs 13 residues. The CDR3: CASSPRTASGYTF. CDR3 DNA: TGTGCCAGCTCACCAAGGACGGCCAGCGGCTACACCTTC.

V and J are TRBV5-1 and TRBJ2-2; D is ambiguous. The V end was cut by 2 bases, the J end by 8 bases, with 4 bases between. The germline gives CDR1 SGHRS, CDR2 YFSETQ. This CDR3 is 11 amino acids long. The chain's CDR3 is CASSFPGELFF. The CDR3 nucleotides read TGCGCCAGCAGCTTCCCGGGGGAGCTGTTTTTT.

V gene TRBV15 combines with J gene TRBJ2-7; 10 positions agree with TRBD1. With V trimmed by 4 bases and J by 2 bases, 5 bases remained unmatched. This CDR3 region has 15 residues. From germline, CDR1 is LNHNV and CDR2 YYDKDF (reference sequence). The DNA of the CDR3 is TGTGCCACCAGCAAGATGGGACAGGGGACCTACGAGCAGTACTTC. It translates to CATSKMGQGTYEQYF.

The chain carries TRBV18 and TRBJ1-3; no clear D gene. Germline assignment: CDR1 KGHSH and CDR2 LQKENI. There are 14 residues in the CDR3. V lost 8 bases, J lost 0 bases, and 11 bases lay in between. The CDR3 bases are TGTGCCAGCCACGGACGGAACTCTGGAAACACCATATATTTT. This encodes CASHGRNSGNTIYF.

V and J are TRBV7-3 and TRBJ2-3, with unresolved D. This CDR3 is built from 14 residues. The V and J ends lost 5 bases and 1 base respectively, with 10 bases between them. Germline assignment: CDR1 SGHTA and CDR2 FQGTGA. In DNA form, the CDR3 reads TGTGCCAGCAGCCCAGAGTGGGGCACAGATACGCAGTATTTT. As protein: CASSPEWGTDTQYF.

The chain combines TRBV2 with TRBJ2-2, with D possibly being TRBD1 (5 bases). This CDR3 has 15 amino acids. In germline, CDR1 is SNHLY, CDR2 FYNNEI. V lost 5 bases, J lost 6 bases, and 16 bases lay in between. The CDR3 nucleotides are TGTGCCAGCAGTCCGAGTCAGGGTTCCGCCGGGGAGCTGTTTTTT. Its protein product is CASSPSQGSAGELFF.

The chain recombines TRBV7-9 with TRBJ1-4, with 9 bases lining up with TRBD1. Germline V lookup: CDR1 SEHNR, CDR2 FQNEAQ (reference sequence). V was pared by 1 base and J by 3 bases, with 0 bases of the junction left unmatched. The CDR3 contains 15 residues. The CDR3 nucleotides read TGTGCCAGCAGCTTAGGACAGGGGGCTAATGAAAAACTGTTTTTT. Translation gives CASSLGQGANEKLFF.

The J gene is TRBJ2-3, the V gene TRBV2, with 8 bases that match TRBD1. With V trimmed by 6 bases and J by 3 bases, 8 bases remained unmatched. In germline, CDR1 is SNHLY, CDR2 FYNNEI. The CDR3 consists of 15 residues. CDR3 in amino acids: CASREQGVGTDTQYF. CDR3 coding DNA: TGTGCCAGCAGGGAACAGGGGGTGGGGACAGATACGCAGTATTTT.

The chain uses TRBV7-3 and TRBJ2-7; tentatively, D is TRBD1 or TRBD2 (5 bases each). Germline lookup yields CDR1 SGHTA and CDR2 FQGTGA. Trimming took 7 bases from V and 2 from J, leaving 15 bases between them. The CDR3 has 14 residues. The CDR3 spells CASTPGRPPYEQYF. The CDR3 bases are TGTGCCAGCACCCCGGGACGACCTCCCTACGAGCAGTACTTC.

The rearrangement uses TRBV4-1 and TRBJ2-7; 9 nucleotides match TRBD1. Per the germline V gene, CDR1 is MGHRA and CDR2 is YSYEKL. CDR3 size: 16 residues. With 6 bases clipped from V and 2 bases from J, the junction kept 11 bases outside the gene matches. CDR3 bases: TGCGCCAGCAGACTAGAAAAGGACAGGGGAACCTACGAGCAGTACTTC. The encoded protein is CASRLEKDRGTYEQYF.

The sample holds a few counts of this clone. This sequence joins TRBV4-2 and TRBJ2-5, with D tentatively TRBD1 or TRBD2 (5 bases each). Trimming shortened V by 0 bases and J by 2 bases, and 10 bases separated the two germline ends. The length of the CDR3 is 15 residues. In germline, CDR1 is LGHNA, CDR2 YNFKEQ. The CDR3 region has the DNA TGTGCCAGCAGCCAAGATGGGGGTTTACAAGAGACCCAGTACTTC. Its translation: CASSQDGGLQETQYF.

The chain carries TRBV30 and TRBJ2-1, with a weak D call TRBD1 (5 bases). CDR3 length: 13 amino acids. Trimming cost V 2 bases and J 11 bases, with 16 bases left between them. The germline V gene encodes CDR1 GTSNPN and CDR2 SVGIG (reference sequence). CDR3: CAWSTQMTEQQFF. The CDR3, as DNA: TGTGCCTGGAGTACCCAAATGACAGAACAGCAGTTCTTC.

The J gene is TRBJ2-5, the V gene TRBV29-1, with TRBD1 as a possible D gene (5 bases). Germline CDR1 SQVTM, CDR2 ANQGSEA. The V end was cut by 7 bases, the J end by 1 base, with 10 bases between. The CDR3 loop spans 12 amino acids. Here the CDR3 reads CSGRQSQETQYF. The CDR3, as DNA: TGCAGCGGGCGACAGTCCCAAGAGACCCAGTACTTC.

This chain connects TRBV27 to TRBJ2-1; 14 nucleotides agree with TRBD2. J lost 2 bases, V lost 6 bases, and 12 bases had no gene match. CDR1 and CDR2 (germline): MNHEY, SMNVEV (reference sequence). There are 19 residues in the CDR3. CDR3 in DNA: TGTGCCAGCAGCTTACTAACCGGACTAGCGGGAGGTCCCTACAATGAGCAGTTCTTC. It specifies CASSLLTGLAGGPYNEQFF.

The chain links TRBV29-1 to TRBJ2-3; no clear D gene. Trimming cost V 4 bases and J 3 bases, with 14 bases left between them. Germline CDR1 SQVTM, CDR2 ANQGSEA. CDR3 size: 14 residues. The CDR3 here is CSVGVPGWTDTQYF. The DNA for the CDR3 is TGCAGCGTTGGGGTTCCGGGTTGGACAGATACGCAGTATTTT.

The genes are TRBV6-6 and TRBJ2-1, with a tentative D call TRBD1 (5 bases). The CDR3 contains 15 residues. Germline CDR1 is MNHNY and CDR2 is SVGAGI (reference sequence). Trimming took off 9 bases at V and 0 bases at J, with 15 bases between the two ends. CDR3 in DNA: TGTGCCAGTTCCAAGGACATTTACTCCTACAATGAGCAGTTCTTC. This gives the protein CASSKDIYSYNEQFF.

The genes are TRBV13 and TRBJ2-3; D might be TRBD2 (6 bases). The CDR3 totals 16 residues. V shed 7 bases and J shed 0 bases, with 17 bases lying between them. Germline CDR1 PRHDT, CDR2 FYEKMQ (reference sequence). The CDR3 nucleotides read TGTGCCAGCACCCACCGGCTAGCGCCTAGCACAGATACGCAGTATTTT. Encoded protein: CASTHRLAPSTDTQYF.

The chain is built from TRBV5-1 and TRBJ2-2, with 8 nucleotides matching TRBD2. The CDR3 has 14 residues. Germline V gives CDR1 SGHRS, CDR2 YFSETQ. Trimming took 1 base from V and 6 from J; bases not matched to a gene: 2. CDR3 nucleotides: TGCGCCAGCAGCTTGTCAGCGGGAGCCGGGGAGCTGTTTTTT. It is translated as CASSLSAGAGELFF.

The V gene is TRBV28, the J gene TRBJ2-7; D is undetermined. CDR3 length equals 13 residues. Germline lookup yields CDR1 MDHEN and CDR2 SYDVKM. V was cut by 3 bases and J by 6 bases, with 12 bases left in between. DNA of the CDR3: TGTGCCAGCAGTTTGGGCAACCCTTTCGAGCAGTACTTC. Amino acids: CASSLGNPFEQYF.

V is TRBV6-5 and J is TRBJ2-5, with 7 bases lining up with TRBD1. The closer fit of TRBJ2-7 to the DNA end suggests the J call may be wrong. CDR1 and CDR2 from the germline V gene are MNHEY and SVGAGI. This CDR3 has 14 residues. CDR3 residues: CASSSTGLSYEQYF. In DNA, the CDR3 is TGTGCCAGCAGTTCGACAGGGTTGTCGTACGAGCAGTACTTC.

This clone was observed many times. The chain is built from TRBV1 and TRBJ2-7; the DNA was not used to check the table's D call, TRBD2. TRBV1 is tagged as a pseudogene. The length of the CDR3 is 14 residues. The CDR3 is CTSSQQREDDEQYF. CDR3 nucleotide sequence: TGCACCAGCAGCCAACAGCGGGAGGACGACGAGCAGTACTTC.

The genes are TRBV6-1 and TRBJ1-2; possible D gene TRBD1, 5 bases. The germline V gene has CDR1 MNHNS and CDR2 SASEGT. The V gene lost 3 bases and the J gene lost 5 bases, with 13 bases spanning the gap. The CDR3 runs 14 residues. The CDR3 region has the DNA TGTGCCAGCAGTGAGCTCCCAGGGACTTATGGCTACACCTTC. Translated, it gives CASSELPGTYGYTF.

V gene TRBV19 combines with J gene TRBJ1-1, with unresolved D. V was cut by 5 bases and J by 0 bases, with 7 bases left in between. Per germline, CDR1 LNHDA and CDR2 SQIVND (reference sequence). This CDR3 is built from 13 residues. The CDR3 protein is CASSPTMNTEAFF. The CDR3, as DNA: TGTGCCAGTAGTCCTACAATGAACACTGAAGCTTTCTTT.